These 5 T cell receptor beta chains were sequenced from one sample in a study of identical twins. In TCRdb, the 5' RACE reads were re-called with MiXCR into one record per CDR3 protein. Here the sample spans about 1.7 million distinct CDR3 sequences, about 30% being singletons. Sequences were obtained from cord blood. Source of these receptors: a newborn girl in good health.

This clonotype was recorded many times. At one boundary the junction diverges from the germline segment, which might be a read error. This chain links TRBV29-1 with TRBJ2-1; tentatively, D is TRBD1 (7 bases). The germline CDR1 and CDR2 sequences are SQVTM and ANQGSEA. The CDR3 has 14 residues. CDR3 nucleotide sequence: TGCAGCGTCGAAGGCGGGACAGTTTACAATGAGCAGTTCTTC. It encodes CSVEGGTVYNEQFF.

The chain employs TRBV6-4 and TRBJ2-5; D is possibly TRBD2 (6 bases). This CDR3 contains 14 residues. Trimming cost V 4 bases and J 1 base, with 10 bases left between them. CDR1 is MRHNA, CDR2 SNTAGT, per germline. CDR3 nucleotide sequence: TGTGCCAGCAGTGGCGGGGACGTCCAAGAGACCCAGTACTTC. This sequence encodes CASSGGDVQETQYF.

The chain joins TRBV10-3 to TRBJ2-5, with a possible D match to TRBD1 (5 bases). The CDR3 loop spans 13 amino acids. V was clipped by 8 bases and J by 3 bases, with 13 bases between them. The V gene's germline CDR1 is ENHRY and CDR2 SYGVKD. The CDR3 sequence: CAIGRGQEETQYF. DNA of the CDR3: TGTGCCATCGGTAGGGGCCAAGAAGAGACCCAGTACTTC.

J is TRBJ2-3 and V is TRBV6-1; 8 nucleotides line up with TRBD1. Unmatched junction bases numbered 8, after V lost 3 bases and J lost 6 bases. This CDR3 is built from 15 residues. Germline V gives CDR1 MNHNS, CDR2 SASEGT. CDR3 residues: CASSEADDRGDTQYF. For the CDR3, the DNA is TGTGCCAGCAGTGAGGCAGATGACAGGGGTGATACGCAGTATTTT.

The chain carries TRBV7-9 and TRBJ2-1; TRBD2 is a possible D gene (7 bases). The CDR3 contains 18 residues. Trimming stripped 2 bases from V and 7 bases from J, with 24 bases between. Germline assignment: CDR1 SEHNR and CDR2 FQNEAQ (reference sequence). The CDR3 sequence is CASSLRGGTMGSRNEQFF. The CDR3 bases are TGTGCCAGCAGCTTAAGGGGGGGGACCATGGGAAGCAGAAATGAGCAGTTCTTC.